A selection of T cell receptor beta chains follows, all from one sample in a study of blood T cell repertoires in COVID-19. Repertoires were generated with immunoSEQ multiplex PCR, while TCRdb's copy carries only in-frame clones and drops some. The sample consists of under 550,000 clones, 70% to 90% of them appearing once. What was sequenced was peripheral blood. The source of these receptors is a man aged 18 to 29 with COVID-19, enrolled during active disease. CDR3s include the opening cysteine and the closing phenylalanine or tryptophan. The D gene is left open where the match is weak. Not all rows give a size; the values are once, few, many and, for expanded clones, a class.

j_call clone_size v_call d_call cdr3_aa cdr3_nt
TRBJ1-5 . TRBV27 . CASSFQARQTLDF TGTGCCAGCAGTTTCCAGGCTCGACAGACGTTGGATTTT
TRBJ2-5 . TRBV4-2 . CASSQGRDQQKTQYF TGTGCCAGCAGCCAAGGGCGGGACCAGCAAAAGACCCAGTACTTC
TRBJ1-1 . TRBV6-1 . CASSEVRNTEAFF TGTGCCAGCAGTGAAGTCCGGAACACTGAAGCTTTCTTT
TRBJ2-7 . TRBV2 TRBD2 CASSEALSSGLSYEQYF TGTGCCAGCAGTGAAGCGCTCTCTAGCGGACTTTCCTACGAGCAGTACTTC
TRBJ2-5 . TRBV10-3 . CAISDTGWETQYF TGTGCCATCAGTGATACAGGGTGGGAGACCCAGTACTTC
TRBJ2-7 once TRBV27 . CASSVYGDEQYF TGTGCCAGCAGCGTTTACGGGGACGAGCAGTACTTC
TRBJ1-3 . TRBV5-1 . CASSLRGLSSGNTIYF TGCGCCAGCAGCTTGAGGGGCCTGAGCTCTGGAAACACCATATATTTT
TRBJ1-2 . TRBV2 . CASSEFGGWYGYTF TGTGCCAGCAGTGAATTTGGAGGGTGGTATGGCTACACCTTC
TRBJ2-1 . TRBV6-5 . CASSYTSPPEQFF TGTGCCAGCAGTTATACTAGCCCCCCTGAGCAGTTCTTC
TRBJ2-7 . TRBV6-5 TRBD1 CASRPPGTGDGEQYF TGTGCCAGCAGGCCACCCGGGACAGGGGACGGCGAGCAGTACTTC
TRBJ2-3 . TRBV6-5 TRBD2 CATFGTSGTDTQYF TGTGCCACCTTCGGGACTAGCGGGACAGATACGCAGTATTTT
TRBJ2-1 . TRBV5-1 TRBD2 CASSLPRDYHSYNEQFF TGCGCCAGCAGCTTGCCCCGGGACTATCACTCCTACAATGAGCAGTTCTTC
TRBJ1-5 few TRBV5-4 . CASSPAGANQPQHF TGTGCCAGCAGCCCTGCAGGGGCCAATCAGCCCCAGCATTTT
TRBJ2-7 . TRBV19 TRBD2 CASSIGTSGYEQYF TGTGCCAGTAGTATCGGGACTAGCGGCTACGAGCAGTACTTC
TRBJ2-3 . TRBV25-1 . CASSEYPRQPFMDTQYF TGTGCCAGCAGTGAATACCCGAGACAGCCCTTCATGGATACGCAGTATTTT
TRBJ1-2 once TRBV9 . CASSVAPGNYGYTF TGTGCCAGCAGCGTAGCCCCGGGGAACTATGGCTACACCTTC
TRBJ2-6 once TRBV19 TRBD1 CASKRGRSGANVLTF TGTGCCAGTAAGAGGGGGCGCTCTGGGGCCAACGTCCTGACTTTC
TRBJ2-3 . TRBV24-1 TRBD2 CATSVGPGTSGRYTDTQYF TGTGCCACCAGTGTCGGTCCCGGGACTAGCGGGAGGTACACAGATACGCAGTATTTT
TRBJ1-1 . TRBV7-9 . CASSLGSGKNTEAFF TGTGCCAGCAGCTTAGGGTCCGGGAAGAACACTGAAGCTTTCTTT
TRBJ1-1 . TRBV19 . CASSIAGLNTEAFF TGTGCCAGTAGTATTGCAGGGTTGAACACTGAAGCTTTCTTT
TRBJ2-1 once TRBV5-1 TRBD2 CASSVNSGSVNEQFF TGCGCCAGCAGCGTGAATAGCGGGAGTGTAAATGAGCAGTTCTTC
TRBJ2-5 . TRBV9 TRBD1 CASSPQTGGETQYF TGTGCCAGCAGCCCCCAGACAGGGGGGGAGACCCAGTACTTC
TRBJ2-7 . TRBV11-3 TRBD2 CASSPTSGSVYEQYF TGTGCCAGCAGCCCGACTAGCGGGAGTGTTTACGAGCAGTACTTC
TRBJ2-7 . TRBV4-1 . CASSSGQGGTYEQYF TGCGCCAGCAGCTCAGGACAGGGAGGGACCTACGAGCAGTACTTC
TRBJ2-7 . TRBV25-1 . CASSHMYEQYF TGTGCCAGCAGTCACATGTACGAGCAGTACTTC
TRBJ2-3 many TRBV19 . CASRSTRDTQYF TGTGCCAGTAGATCGACTAGAGATACGCAGTATTTT
TRBJ2-1 . TRBV2 . CALKPRGNEQFF TGTGCCCTCAAACCCAGGGGCAATGAGCAGTTCTTC
TRBJ2-2 . TRBV29-1 TRBD2 CSVVSVSGSVTGELFF TGCAGCGTTGTGTCAGTGAGCGGGAGTGTAACCGGGGAGCTGTTTTTT
TRBJ2-2 . TRBV6-1 . CASSENGGRDTGELFF TGTGCCAGCAGTGAAAATGGGGGCCGTGACACCGGGGAGCTGTTTTTT
TRBJ1-6 once TRBV3-1/TRBV3-2 . CASSQGQSSYNSPLHF TGTGCCAGCAGCCAAGGACAGTCCTCCTATAATTCACCCCTCCACTTT
TRBJ2-7 . TRBV19 . CASSNPGLLYEQYF TGTGCCAGTAGTAACCCTGGACTCCTCTACGAGCAGTACTTC
TRBJ1-6 . TRBV25-1 . CASRPGWANSPLHF TGTGCCAGCCGCCCCGGCTGGGCGAATTCACCCCTCCACTTT
TRBJ2-2 . TRBV11-1 . CASSLSEGNGELFF TGTGCCAGCAGCTTATCGGAGGGAAACGGGGAGCTGTTTTTT
TRBJ1-1 once TRBV12-3/TRBV12-4 . CASSPAGTEAFF TGTGCCAGCAGCCCCGCGGGGACTGAAGCTTTCTTT
TRBJ2-7 once TRBV9 TRBD2 CASSVSSGSSEQYF TGTGCCAGCAGCGTATCTAGCGGGAGTTCCGAGCAGTACTTC
TRBJ2-7 few TRBV14 . CASSQWRGLEYEQYF TGTGCCAGCAGCCAATGGAGGGGGCTGGAGTACGAGCAGTACTTC
TRBJ2-2 once TRBV6-5 TRBD1 CASQGQGPAGELFF TGTGCCAGCCAGGGACAGGGCCCGGCCGGGGAGCTGTTTTTT
TRBJ2-7 . TRBV10-3 TRBD1 CAISGDRVHEQYF TGTGCCATCAGCGGGGACAGGGTCCACGAGCAGTACTTC
TRBJ1-3 . TRBV9 . CASSVGGVAGNTIYF TGTGCCAGCAGCGTAGGGGGGGTAGCCGGAAACACCATATATTTT
TRBJ2-3 . TRBV21-1 . CASSTTSGSKHGLGDTQYF TGTGCCAGCAGCACCACCTCAGGGTCCAAACATGGGTTAGGGGATACGCAGTATTTT
TRBJ2-7 . TRBV6-1 TRBD1 CASSDKIQGAYEQYF TGTGCCAGCAGTGATAAGATACAGGGGGCTTACGAGCAGTACTTC
TRBJ2-5 . TRBV24-1 . CATSDPRSSGEETQYF TGTGCCACCAGTGATCCGCGCTCTTCTGGTGAAGAGACCCAGTACTTC
TRBJ2-5 . TRBV20-1 TRBD2 CSASLTGGRGETQYF TGCAGTGCTAGTTTAACGGGAGGCCGGGGGGAGACCCAGTACTTC
TRBJ2-1 . TRBV27 . CASIAQNNEQFF TGTGCCAGCATTGCCCAGAACAATGAGCAGTTCTTC
TRBJ1-2 . TRBV28 TRBD1 CASSLIGYRRDRGLNYGYTF TGTGCCAGCAGTTTAATCGGGTACCGACGGGACAGGGGGCTTAACTATGGCTACACCTTC
TRBJ2-7 . TRBV2 . CASKGTADYEQYF TGTGCCAGCAAGGGTACAGCGGACTACGAGCAGTACTTC
TRBJ2-5 . TRBV5-1 . CASSFFGGQETQYF TGCGCCAGCAGCTTTTTCGGCGGTCAAGAGACCCAGTACTTC
TRBJ1-2 . TRBV19 . CASSTGEFIGGYTF TGTGCCAGTAGTACAGGGGAATTTATCGGTGGCTACACCTTC
TRBJ2-1 . TRBV19 . CASSITSYNEQFF TGTGCCAGTAGTATCACATCCTACAATGAGCAGTTCTTC
TRBJ2-3 . TRBV9 . CASSVGSGITDTQYF TGTGCCAGCAGCGTAGGATCGGGGATCACAGATACGCAGTATTTT
TRBJ2-1 once TRBV5-1 TRBD2 CASSSGLAGVLQFF TGCGCCAGCAGCTCGGGACTAGCGGGGGTTTTGCAGTTCTTC
TRBJ2-5 . TRBV7-9 TRBD1 CASSLGPTGAETQYF TGTGCCAGCAGCTTAGGCCCCACAGGGGCAGAGACCCAGTACTTC